The 26 T cell receptor beta chains given below trace back to one sample, sequenced in a study of blood T cell repertoires in COVID-19. The method was immunoSEQ multiplex PCR; TCRdb's version includes in-frame clones alone and lacks a portion of them. The table has tens of thousands of clones, around nine tenths seen once. The sequencing sample was made of peripheral blood. The receptors here all came from a woman aged 80 or older with acute or convalescent COVID-19.

As concerns this clone: A junction boundary mismatches the germline segment, possibly from a read error. The gene calls are TRBV7-7 and TRBJ1-1; D is unclear. Germline-derived CDR1 and CDR2 are SSHAT and FNYEAQ (reference sequence). The CDR3 loop spans 13 amino acids. The CDR3, as DNA: TGTGCTAGCAGCTTAACACAGAACACTGAAGCTTTCTTT. Translation gives CASSLTQNTEAFF.

The genes are TRBV4-1 and TRBJ2-2, with D possibly TRBD2 on 5 matching bases. CDR1 MGHRA and CDR2 YSYEKL come from the germline V gene. V was clipped by 5 bases and J by 6 bases, with 19 bases between them. The CDR3 covers 16 residues. The CDR3 region has the DNA TGCGCCAGCAGCAGGTCCAGCGGCCTAACGGCCGGGGAGCTGTTTTTT. The encoded protein is CASSRSSGLTAGELFF.

The J gene is TRBJ1-2, the V gene TRBV7-8; D not certain. Trimming left V 0 bases short and J 1 base short, with 15 bases between. CDR3 length: 17 residues. CDR1 is SGHVS and CDR2 is FQNEAQ in the germline V gene. Written as DNA, the CDR3 is TGTGCCAGCAGCTTAGCGGGGTTAGGGAGAGTTAACTATGGCTACACCTTC. Amino acid sequence: CASSLAGLGRVNYGYTF.

The V gene is TRBV19, the J gene TRBJ1-1; TRBD1 aligns across 8 bases. The CDR3 spans 14 residues. From germline, CDR1 is LNHDA and CDR2 SQIVND (reference sequence). V shed 5 bases, J shed 2 bases, and the junction held 4 bases outside the gene matches. The CDR3 DNA reads TGTGCCAGTAGTCCCGGACAGGGTAACACTGAAGCTTTCTTT. This encodes CASSPGQGNTEAFF.

The J gene is TRBJ2-7, the V gene TRBV3-1 (or the pseudogene TRBV3-2), with 10 bases fitting TRBD1. The length of the CDR3 is 15 residues. V lost 3 bases to trimming and J lost 3 bases; unmatched junction nucleotides: 5. Germline values: CDR1 LGHDT, CDR2 YNNKEL (reference sequence). CDR3 coding DNA: TGTGCCAGCAGCCAGAACCGGGACAGGGGCTACGAGCAGTACTTC. Protein product: CASSQNRDRGYEQYF.

The rearrangement uses TRBV18 and TRBJ1-2, with D hard to call. The germline gives CDR1 KGHSH, CDR2 LQKENI. Trimming took 0 bases from V and 2 from J, leaving 10 bases between them. The CDR3 has 15 amino acids. The CDR3 DNA is TGTGCCAGCTCACCACCGATCCCGGGGAACTATGGCTACACCTTC. Its protein is CASSPPIPGNYGYTF.

The chain couples TRBV5-1 to TRBJ1-2; weak D call: TRBD1 (6 bases). This CDR3 is 14 amino acids long. CDR1 SGHRS and CDR2 YFSETQ come from the germline V gene. With 4 bases removed from V and 4 bases from J, the gap between germline ends came to 14 bases. The CDR3 loop reads CASSRDTGGYGYTF. In nucleotides, the CDR3 is TGCGCCAGCAGCAGGGACACCGGTGGCTATGGCTACACCTTC.

In its sample, this clone was seen a few times. V and J are TRBV30 and TRBJ1-1; unclear D gene. With 0 bases removed from V and 10 bases from J, the gap between germline ends came to 21 bases. Germline CDR1 is GTSNPN and CDR2 is SVGIG (reference sequence). The CDR3 length is 15 residues. The CDR3 DNA reads as TGTGCCTGGAGTGTTGACGACGCATCGGGAAGGGCAGCTTTCTTT. Its protein product is CAWSVDDASGRAAFF.

The table lists this clone with a count of one. V usage is TRBV27 and J usage is TRBJ1-6, with D unclear. Germline V gene lookup returns CDR1 MNHEY and CDR2 SMNVEV (reference sequence). V was cut by 5 bases and J by 9 bases, with 14 bases left in between. The CDR3 has 14 amino acids. DNA of the CDR3: TGTGCCAGCAGTCTGACTGTATGGCGTTCACCCCTCCACTTT. Its protein is CASSLTVWRSPLHF.

The chain combines TRBV11-2 with TRBJ2-2, with D unclear. Germline values: CDR1 SGHAT, CDR2 FQNNGV. There are 13 residues in the CDR3. The ends were cut back, 5 bases at V and 6 bases at J, with 10 bases in the middle. The CDR3 DNA reads TGTGCCAGCAGCCCCTCCGCGGCCGGGGAGCTGTTTTTT. Protein sequence: CASSPSAAGELFF.

The gene calls are TRBV29-1 and TRBJ1-6; D may be TRBD1 (5 bases). The germline V and J ends were trimmed by 5 bases and 4 bases, with 12 bases remaining between them. The length of the CDR3 is 14 residues. The germline V gene has CDR1 SQVTM and CDR2 ANQGSEA. The CDR3 DNA reads as TGCAGCGTTTCCCTCGGGGGTTATAATTCACCCCTCCACTTT. Its translation: CSVSLGGYNSPLHF.

V is TRBV9 and J is TRBJ2-6; 7 bases agree with TRBD2. The CDR3 covers 14 residues. Losses at the gene ends were 7 bases for V and 2 bases for J; bases not matched to a gene: 3. Per the germline V gene, CDR1 is SGDLS and CDR2 is YYNGEE. CDR3 nucleotide sequence: TGTGCCAGCTCCGCGGGGGCTGGGGCCAACGTCCTGACTTTC. Encoded protein: CASSAGAGANVLTF. The variable domain in full, completed from reference TRBV9 and TRBJ2-6, reads DSGVTQTPKHLITATGQRVTLRCSPRSGDLSVYWYQQSLDQGLQFLIQYYNGEERAKGNILERFSAQQFPDLHSELNLSSLELGDSALYFCASSAGAGANVLTFGAGSRLTVL.

This sequence joins TRBV2 and TRBJ1-1; the D gene is possibly TRBD1 (5 bases). The CDR3 totals 14 residues. The V end was cut by 7 bases, the J end by 10 bases, with 22 bases between. Germline CDR1 SNHLY, CDR2 FYNNEI. The CDR3 sequence: CASNKVGGRDVAFF. CDR3 coding DNA: TGTGCCAGCAACAAGGTGGGGGGAAGGGATGTAGCTTTCTTT.

The chain has TRBV5-1 and TRBJ2-1; 8 nucleotides agree with TRBD2. The germline CDR1 and CDR2 sequences are SGHRS and YFSETQ. Trimming cost V 2 bases and J 5 bases; bases outside gene matches: 6. The CDR3 length is 15 residues. In DNA, the CDR3 is TGCGCCAGCAGCTTCCTTTCGGGGGGGAACAATGAGCAGTTCTTC. It encodes CASSFLSGGNNEQFF.

The chain combines TRBV18 with TRBJ2-1; the match to TRBD1 covers 9 bases. The CDR3 is 16 residues long. Germline-derived CDR1 and CDR2 are KGHSH and LQKENI. The V gene end was trimmed by 3 bases and the J gene end by 4 bases; junction bases not matched to a gene: 7. Written as DNA, the CDR3 is TGTGCCAGCTCACCCATACCGGGACAGGGATACAATGAGCAGTTCTTC. This encodes CASSPIPGQGYNEQFF.

The chain combines TRBV12-3 or TRBV12-4 with TRBJ2-3; D remains ambiguous. V was trimmed by 2 bases and J by 8 bases, leaving 5 bases between them. This CDR3 contains 11 residues. CDR3 nucleotide sequence: TGTGCCAGCAGTTTATTCGGTACGCAGTATTTT. Amino acids: CASSLFGTQYF.

The chain recombines TRBV12-5 with TRBJ1-5, with a possible D match to TRBD1 (6 bases). CDR3 length equals 14 residues. CDR1 is LGHNT, CDR2 FRNRAP, per germline. V was clipped by 5 bases and J by 0 bases, with 8 bases between them. DNA of the CDR3: TGTGCTAGTGGTGGACAGTATAGCAATCAGCCCCAGCATTTT. It encodes CASGGQYSNQPQHF.

V usage is TRBV3-1 (or the pseudogene TRBV3-2) and J usage is TRBJ1-1, with 8 bases that match TRBD1. CDR1 and CDR2 (germline): LGHDT, YNNKEL (reference sequence). CDR3 length equals 15 residues. Trimming took 6 bases from V and 1 from J; bases not matched to a gene: 7. Here the CDR3 DNA reads TGTGCCAGCAGACTCCGGACAGGGTCGAACACTGAAGCTTTCTTT. Translated: CASRLRTGSNTEAFF.

Concerning this clone itself: A junction end diverges from the germline sequence, so it may reflect a read error. The chain joins TRBV6-1 to TRBJ1-3; D remains ambiguous. Germline V gives CDR1 MNHNS, CDR2 SASEGT. The CDR3 totals 14 residues. The CDR3 here is CASSEGGHGNTIYF. CDR3 in DNA: TGTGCCAGCAGCGAAGGTGGGCATGGAAACACCATATATTTT.

The V call is TRBV15, the J call TRBJ1-1; a weak D match, TRBD1 (6 bases). Per the germline V gene, CDR1 is LNHNV and CDR2 is YYDKDF (reference sequence). The CDR3 runs to 16 residues. V dropped 0 bases and J dropped 11 bases, with 22 bases sitting between them. CDR3 in DNA: TGTGCCACCAGCAGAGAACCTGGGACATCTATGTTCTTGGCTTTCTTT. Protein: CATSREPGTSMFLAFF.

The chain has TRBV7-2 and TRBJ2-1; 9 nucleotides line up with TRBD1. The CDR3 extends over 15 amino acids. The germline V gene encodes CDR1 SGHTA and CDR2 FQGNSA. V lost 5 bases, J lost 3 bases, and 5 bases stayed unmatched. CDR3 DNA sequence: TGTGCCAGCAGCGCGGGGACAGGGCACTACAATGAGCAGTTCTTC. It encodes CASSAGTGHYNEQFF.

The genes are TRBV10-3 and TRBJ1-3; D is unclear. The CDR3 has 16 amino acids. Trimming shortened V by 3 bases and J by 0 bases, and 12 bases separated the two germline ends. CDR1 and CDR2 (germline): ENHRY, SYGVKD. CDR3 sequence reads: CAISDSRSVSGNTIYF. CDR3 coding DNA: TGTGCCATCAGTGACAGTAGGAGCGTCTCTGGAAACACCATATATTTT.

The rearrangement links TRBV25-1 to TRBJ2-2; maybe TRBD1 (6 bases). The germline gives CDR1 MGHDK, CDR2 SYGVNS. V was clipped by 2 bases and J by 1 base, with 14 bases between them. This CDR3 has 17 amino acids. CDR3 in amino acids: CASSEADNRENTGELFF. The CDR3 DNA reads TGTGCCAGCAGTGAAGCGGACAACAGGGAGAACACCGGGGAGCTGTTTTTT.

J is TRBJ1-1 and V is TRBV11-3; no clear D gene. The CDR3 is 14 residues long. The ends were cut back, 2 bases at V and 1 base at J, with 8 bases in the middle. Germline values: CDR1 SGHNT, CDR2 YENEEA. This CDR3 reads CASSLLYGNTEAFF. The DNA of the CDR3 is TGTGCCAGCAGCTTACTATACGGGAACACTGAAGCTTTCTTT.

This clone was recorded once. The gene calls are TRBV3-1 (or the pseudogene TRBV3-2) and TRBJ2-7, with D possibly TRBD1 on 6 matching bases. There are 16 residues in the CDR3. Trimming took off 4 bases at V and 4 bases at J, with 20 bases between the two ends. Germline loops: CDR1 LGHDT, CDR2 YNNKEL (reference sequence). The CDR3 nucleotides are TGTGCCAGCAGCCCCCTAGGGGGTCCCCCCCCTTACGAGCAGTACTTC. It translates to CASSPLGGPPPYEQYF.

This sequence joins TRBV5-8 and TRBJ2-1; TRBD2 agrees at 11 bases. Per the germline V gene, CDR1 is SGHTS and CDR2 is YDEGEE. V was pared by 3 bases and J by 10 bases, with 6 bases of the junction left unmatched. CDR3 length equals 14 residues. CDR3: CASSSGLAGREQFF. DNA for the CDR3: TGTGCCAGCAGCTCCGGACTAGCGGGTCGAGAGCAGTTCTTC.